The sample holds a few counts of the clone carrying this TCR beta chain. As yet, its antigen is unknown. TCRdb used MiXCR to reprocess the 5' RACE reads, holding one entry per CDR3 protein. The repertoire consists of roughly 40,000 distinct CDR3 sequences, with approximately 17% occurring once and the leading ten covering under 3.5%. This CDR3 contains 12 residues. Trimming shortened V by 5 bases and J by 8 bases, and 12 bases separated the two germline ends. In germline, CDR1 is MDHEN, CDR2 SYDVKM. Study-wide points: In terms of TCR gene usage, tumor memory CD4+ T cells clustered together with blood and lymph node memory CD4+ cells, as well as with lymph node naive CD4+ cells.

Naive CD4+ T cells were purified with Tregs depleted by CD25. The receptor was derived from a female donor with breast cancer. The chain employs TRBV28 and TRBJ1-1, with D unclear. Source material: naive CD4+ T cells sorted from a lymph node. Documented subset: naive CD4+ T cells, CD4+CD45RA+CD25-. The CDR3 is CASSGSFREAFF. The CDR3 region has the DNA TGTGCCAGCAGTGGGAGTTTTAGAGAAGCTTTCTTT.